These 31 T cell receptor beta chains originate from one sample sequenced in a study of PD-1 blockade in mismatch repair-deficient tumors. The method was immunoSEQ multiplex PCR; TCRdb's version includes in-frame clones alone and lacks a portion of them. The repertoire holds tens of thousands of clones, with over 70% as singletons. Material: peripheral blood, obtained 12 weeks after starting pembrolizumab. These receptor sequences come from an adult with mismatch repair-deficient cancer.

The gene calls are TRBV4-1 and TRBJ2-7, with a tentative D call TRBD1 (6 bases). V lost 0 bases and J 2 bases, leaving 14 bases between the germline ends. CDR1 is MGHRA, CDR2 YSYEKL, per germline. The CDR3 has 16 residues. The DNA for the CDR3 is TGCGCCAGCAGCCAAGAAGTGGGCAGGGGAACCTACGAGCAGTACTTC. This encodes CASSQEVGRGTYEQYF.

As for this clone: The junction shows a germline mismatch at one end, possibly a read error. The chain carries TRBV7-7 and TRBJ2-5; D possibly corresponds to TRBD2 (6 bases). The CDR3 extends over 14 amino acids. Germline CDR1 SSHAT, CDR2 FNYEAQ (reference sequence). The CDR3 protein is CASSLGGVGETQYF. The CDR3 coding sequence is TGTGCTAGCAGCTTAGGAGGGGTCGGGGAGACCCAGTACTTC.

The chain links TRBV18 to TRBJ2-7; D may be TRBD2 (6 bases). V lost 2 bases to trimming and J lost 1 base, with 12 bases between them. CDR1 KGHSH and CDR2 LQKENI come from the germline V gene. The CDR3 is 15 amino acids. The CDR3 nucleotides read TGTGCCAGCTCACCAATCGGGAGTAGTTCCTACGAGCAGTACTTC. Its protein product is CASSPIGSSSYEQYF. The full variable domain, rest sourced from reference TRBV18 and TRBJ2-7, is NAGVMQNPRHLVRRRGQEARLRCSPMKGHSHVYWYRQLPEEGLKFMVYLQKENIIDESGMPKERFSAEFPKEGPSILRIQQVVRGDSAAYFCASSPIGSSSYEQYFGPGTRLTVT.

The chain is built from TRBV7-9 and TRBJ2-5; D ambiguous. V dropped 2 bases and J dropped 1 base, with 8 bases sitting between them. Per the germline V gene, CDR1 is SEHNR and CDR2 is FQNEAQ (reference sequence). The CDR3 totals 14 residues. The CDR3 sequence: CASSLFATQETQYF. For the CDR3, the DNA is TGTGCCAGCAGCTTATTTGCGACCCAAGAGACCCAGTACTTC.

CDR3 bases: TGTGCCAGCAGTAGGGGCTCCGGGGCCAACGTCCTGACTTTC. Its translation: CASSRGSGANVLTF. The chain employs TRBV27 and TRBJ2-6; maybe TRBD1 (5 bases). V was pared by 5 bases and J by 4 bases, with 9 bases between. CDR3 size: 14 residues. CDR1 and CDR2 (germline): MNHEY, SMNVEV (reference sequence).

The V and J genes are TRBV4-1 and TRBJ2-1, with TRBD2 matching over 7 bases. V shed 3 bases and J 4 bases; nucleotides not matched to a gene: 3. This CDR3 is built from 14 residues. Looked up from germline, CDR1 is MGHRA and CDR2 is YSYEKL. This CDR3 reads CASSHPSGYNEQFF. In DNA form, the CDR3 reads TGCGCCAGCAGCCATCCTAGCGGATACAATGAGCAGTTCTTC.

This chain links TRBV29-1 with TRBJ1-1; a possible D gene is TRBD1 (6 bases). This CDR3 has 13 amino acids. The germline V gene has CDR1 SQVTM and CDR2 ANQGSEA. Between the trimmed V and J ends, which lost 3 bases and 5 bases, there was a span of 13 bases. The DNA of the CDR3 is TGCAGCGTTGACACAGGGCAGGGGACTGAAGCTTTCTTT. It is translated as CSVDTGQGTEAFF.

This rearrangement joins TRBV5-1 to TRBJ1-2; 12 positions agree with TRBD1. Germline lookup yields CDR1 SGHRS and CDR2 YFSETQ. V lost 0 bases, J lost 7 bases, and 4 bases stayed unmatched. This CDR3 has 15 amino acids. The DNA for the CDR3 is TGCGCCAGCAGCTTGGAGGGACAGGGGGCGCTTGGCTACACCTTC. The encoded protein is CASSLEGQGALGYTF.

The chain uses TRBV5-1 and TRBJ2-2; the match to TRBD1 covers 10 bases. The CDR3 loop spans 15 amino acids. V shed 4 bases, J shed 3 bases, and the junction held 3 bases outside the gene matches. The germline V gene has CDR1 SGHRS and CDR2 YFSETQ. CDR3 region: CASSPTGGDTGELFF. Here the CDR3 DNA reads TGCGCCAGCAGCCCGACAGGGGGCGACACCGGGGAGCTGTTTTTT.

This clone has only a few counts. This rearrangement joins TRBV9 to TRBJ2-1; no clear D gene. The CDR3 has 12 residues. Germline lookup yields CDR1 SGDLS and CDR2 YYNGEE. Trimming cost V 0 bases and J 7 bases, with 5 bases left between them. The CDR3 is CASSVVENEQFF. DNA for the CDR3: TGTGCCAGCAGCGTAGTGGAGAATGAGCAGTTCTTC. The full variable domain, with the rest looked up from reference TRBV9 and TRBJ2-1, is DSGVTQTPKHLITATGQRVTLRCSPRSGDLSVYWYQQSLDQGLQFLIQYYNGEERAKGNILERFSAQQFPDLHSELNLSSLELGDSALYFCASSVVENEQFFGPGTRLTVL.

The V gene is TRBV28, the J gene TRBJ1-1; D possibly corresponds to TRBD1 (5 bases). The V and J ends lost 4 bases and 3 bases respectively, with 18 bases between them. Germline CDR1 reads MDHEN; CDR2 reads SYDVKM. This CDR3 contains 16 residues. The CDR3 loop reads CASSWDLRRGHTEAFF. The CDR3 nucleotides read TGTGCCAGCAGTTGGGACCTAAGGAGAGGTCACACTGAAGCTTTCTTT. Combining the CDR3 with reference TRBV28 and TRBJ1-1 gives the whole variable domain DVKVTQSSRYLVKRTGEKVFLECVQDMDHENMFWYRQDPGLGLRLIYFSYDVKMKEKGDIPEGYSVSREKKERFSLILESASTNQTSMYLCASSWDLRRGHTEAFFGQGTRLTVV.

The rearrangement links TRBV5-6 to TRBJ2-7; D tentatively fits TRBD1 or TRBD2 (7 bases each). The CDR3 has 14 amino acids. With 4 bases removed from V and 2 bases from J, the gap between germline ends came to 13 bases. CDR1 is SGHDT, CDR2 YYEEEE, per germline. The CDR3 DNA reads TGTGCCAGCAGCGGAAGCGGGACAGCCTACGAGCAGTACTTC. This translates into CASSGSGTAYEQYF.

The rearrangement joins TRBV12-5 to TRBJ2-3; 10 bases align to TRBD2. Germline CDR1 reads LGHNT; CDR2 reads FRNRAP. CDR3 length equals 16 residues. The V and J ends lost 2 bases and 3 bases, in that order; junction bases with no gene match: 5. The CDR3 nucleotides read TGTGCTAGTGGTTTGCCCCCGACTAGCGGGACAGATACGCAGTATTTT. Protein: CASGLPPTSGTDTQYF.

The chain uses TRBV2 and TRBJ2-2; tentatively, D is TRBD1 (5 bases). CDR3 length: 14 amino acids. The germline gives CDR1 SNHLY, CDR2 FYNNEI. The germline V and J ends were trimmed by 4 bases and 6 bases, with 12 bases remaining between them. This CDR3 is CASSAGFLAGELFF. CDR3 in DNA: TGTGCCAGCAGTGCAGGGTTTCTAGCCGGGGAGCTGTTTTTT.

The chain links TRBV11-2 to TRBJ1-2, with no clear D. In germline, CDR1 is SGHAT, CDR2 FQNNGV. V dropped 1 base and J dropped 3 bases, with 6 bases sitting between them. This CDR3 has 13 amino acids. CDR3 sequence reads: CASSLGVDYGYTF. CDR3 coding DNA: TGTGCCAGCAGCTTAGGTGTGGACTATGGCTACACCTTC.

This clone was detected only a few times. This rearrangement joins TRBV19 to TRBJ1-5; tentative D call: TRBD1 (6 bases). Germline lookup yields CDR1 LNHDA and CDR2 SQIVND (reference sequence). Trimming pared 7 bases from V and 6 bases from J, leaving 22 bases between. The CDR3 totals 16 residues. The DNA of the CDR3 is TGTGCCAGTAATCAAGGGGGGGGCGCGGTTGGTCAGCCCCAGCATTTT. It yields the protein CASNQGGGAVGQPQHF.

J is TRBJ1-1 and V is TRBV7-2; D is unresolved. V was cut by 1 base and J by 8 bases, with 8 bases left in between. CDR1 SGHTA and CDR2 FQGNSA come from the germline V gene. The CDR3 length is 12 residues. CDR3 protein: CASSLVGGEAFF. The CDR3 nucleotides are TGTGCCAGCAGCTTAGTGGGAGGGGAAGCTTTCTTT. The whole variable domain, filled in from reference TRBV7-2 and TRBJ1-1, reads GAGVSQSPSNKVTEKGKDVELRCDPISGHTALYWYRQSLGQGLEFLIYFQGNSAPDKSGLPSDRFSAERTGGSVSTLTIQRTQQEDSAVYLCASSLVGGEAFFGQGTRLTVV.

This clone showed up just once. V and J are TRBV11-2 and TRBJ2-5; weak D call: TRBD2 (7 bases). CDR3 length: 18 amino acids. The germline V and J ends were trimmed by 1 base and 2 bases, with 20 bases remaining between them. Germline V gives CDR1 SGHAT, CDR2 FQNNGV. DNA of the CDR3: TGTGCCAGCAGCTTAGGGGCGGACGGGGGGCGCAGTCAAGAGACCCAGTACTTC. This gives the protein CASSLGADGGRSQETQYF.

V usage is TRBV7-2 and J usage is TRBJ2-2; D is unclear. V lost 5 bases, J lost 5 bases, and 12 bases lay in between. CDR1 SGHTA and CDR2 FQGNSA come from the germline V gene. This CDR3 is 14 amino acids long. The CDR3 reads CASSKDRATGELFF. In DNA, the CDR3 is TGTGCCAGCAGCAAAGATAGGGCAACCGGGGAGCTGTTTTTT. Full variable domain (missing parts from reference TRBV7-2 and TRBJ2-2): GAGVSQSPSNKVTEKGKDVELRCDPISGHTALYWYRQSLGQGLEFLIYFQGNSAPDKSGLPSDRFSAERTGGSVSTLTIQRTQQEDSAVYLCASSKDRATGELFFGEGSRLTVL.

The J gene is TRBJ2-1, the V gene TRBV5-1, with 9 positions matching TRBD2. The CDR3 length is 15 residues. Germline assignment: CDR1 SGHRS and CDR2 YFSETQ. The trim removed 5 bases at V and 4 bases at J, leaving 7 bases unmatched. Written as DNA, the CDR3 is TGCGCCAGCAGGTTTTCTAGCGGGGAGTACAATGAGCAGTTCTTC. Its translation is CASRFSSGEYNEQFF.

The chain combines TRBV7-8 with TRBJ1-2; maybe TRBD1 (6 bases). There are 14 residues in the CDR3. CDR1 is SGHVS, CDR2 FQNEAQ, per germline. The V end lost 5 bases, the J end lost 8 bases, and 18 bases lay between the germline ends. In DNA form, the CDR3 reads TGTGCCAGCAGCAAAGAACAGACAGGTCACGGCTACACCTTC. Amino acid sequence: CASSKEQTGHGYTF.

The chain uses TRBV6-5 and TRBJ1-5, with D tentatively TRBD1 (5 bases). There are 15 residues in the CDR3. Trimming shortened V by 6 bases and J by 0 bases, and 12 bases separated the two germline ends. Germline CDR1 is MNHEY and CDR2 is SVGAGI. The CDR3 nucleotides are TGTGCCAGCAGACAATCGGGACTTAGCAATCAGCCCCAGCATTTT. Translating it yields CASRQSGLSNQPQHF.

This chain links TRBV5-1 with TRBJ2-1, with TRBD2 matching 11 bases. V gave up 3 bases and J gave up 7 bases; unmatched junction bases: 12. Per the germline V gene, CDR1 is SGHRS and CDR2 is YFSETQ. There are 17 residues in the CDR3. The CDR3 spells CASSSDQLAGVGNEQFF. The CDR3 coding sequence is TGCGCCAGCAGCTCGGACCAACTAGCGGGAGTGGGGAATGAGCAGTTCTTC. The full variable domain, completed using reference TRBV5-1 and TRBJ2-1, is KAGVTQTPRYLIKTRGQQVTLSCSPISGHRSVSWYQQTPGQGLQFLFEYFSETQRNKGNFPGRFSGRQFSNSRSEMNVSTLELGDSALYLCASSSDQLAGVGNEQFFGPGTRLTVL.

The chain has TRBV6-5 and TRBJ2-7; tentatively, D is TRBD1 or TRBD2 (7 bases each). This CDR3 comprises 15 residues. V was pared by 5 bases and J by 1 base, with 15 bases between. From germline, CDR1 is MNHEY and CDR2 SVGAGI. Here the CDR3 reads CASSHGGTASYEQYF. CDR3 DNA: TGTGCCAGCAGTCACGGGGGGACAGCTTCCTACGAGCAGTACTTC.

This chain uses TRBV4-3 with TRBJ2-3; the match to TRBD1 covers 8 bases. Unmatched junction bases numbered 14, after V lost 5 bases and J lost 1 base. Germline CDR1 LGHNA, CDR2 YSLEER. This CDR3 spans 18 amino acids. The CDR3 here is CASSSPDRAPSGTDTQYF. CDR3 nucleotides: TGCGCCAGCAGCTCCCCGGACAGGGCCCCCTCGGGCACAGATACGCAGTATTTT.

V gene TRBV19 combines with J gene TRBJ1-5; D not resolved. Trimming removed 1 base from V and 0 bases from J, with 7 bases in between. The CDR3 totals 15 residues. Germline assignment: CDR1 LNHDA and CDR2 SQIVND (reference sequence). The CDR3 sequence is CASSIVPYSNQPQHF. The CDR3, as DNA: TGTGCCAGTAGTATAGTTCCCTATAGCAATCAGCCCCAGCATTTT.

The chain joins TRBV5-4 to TRBJ2-3; 7 bases fit TRBD1. Germline-derived CDR1 and CDR2 are SGHNT and YYREEE (reference sequence). The CDR3 contains 16 residues. V shed 5 bases and J 0 bases; nucleotides not matched to a gene: 9. CDR3 amino acids: CASRLLTGLSTDTQYF. CDR3 DNA sequence: TGTGCCAGCAGACTTTTGACAGGGCTTAGCACAGATACGCAGTATTTT.

The chain uses TRBV4-2 and TRBJ2-3; D unclear. V gave up 4 bases and J gave up 0 bases, with 5 bases separating them. The CDR3 is 13 amino acids. From germline, CDR1 is LGHNA and CDR2 YNFKEQ. The CDR3 DNA is TGTGCCAGCAGCCTCACTAGCACAGATACGCAGTATTTT. This sequence encodes CASSLTSTDTQYF.

The V and J genes are TRBV5-1 and TRBJ2-6; D unclear. Germline V gene lookup returns CDR1 SGHRS and CDR2 YFSETQ. The CDR3 extends over 15 amino acids. Trimming stripped 6 bases from V and 2 bases from J, with 12 bases between. The CDR3 DNA is TGCGCCAGCACCCCTGGTGGAGCTGGGGCCAACGTCCTGACTTTC. Residues: CASTPGGAGANVLTF.

V and J are TRBV11-2 and TRBJ1-2, with D possibly being TRBD1 (5 bases). This CDR3 has 13 residues. Deletions cut 4 bases from V and 4 bases from J, with 10 bases between. Germline V lookup: CDR1 SGHAT, CDR2 FQNNGV. The CDR3 region is CASSSDIGYGYTF. The CDR3 DNA follows: TGTGCCAGCAGCTCGGACATCGGCTATGGCTACACCTTC.

This clone was counted once. The chain has TRBV6-1 and TRBJ2-7, with TRBD1 matching over 9 bases. The germline gives CDR1 MNHNS, CDR2 SASEGT. CDR3 length: 14 amino acids. After removal of 3 bases from V and 12 bases from J, the junction contained 12 bases not matched to a gene. The CDR3 sequence is CASSEGQGQTGGYF. DNA of the CDR3: TGTGCCAGCAGTGAGGGACAGGGACAAACCGGGGGGTACTTC.